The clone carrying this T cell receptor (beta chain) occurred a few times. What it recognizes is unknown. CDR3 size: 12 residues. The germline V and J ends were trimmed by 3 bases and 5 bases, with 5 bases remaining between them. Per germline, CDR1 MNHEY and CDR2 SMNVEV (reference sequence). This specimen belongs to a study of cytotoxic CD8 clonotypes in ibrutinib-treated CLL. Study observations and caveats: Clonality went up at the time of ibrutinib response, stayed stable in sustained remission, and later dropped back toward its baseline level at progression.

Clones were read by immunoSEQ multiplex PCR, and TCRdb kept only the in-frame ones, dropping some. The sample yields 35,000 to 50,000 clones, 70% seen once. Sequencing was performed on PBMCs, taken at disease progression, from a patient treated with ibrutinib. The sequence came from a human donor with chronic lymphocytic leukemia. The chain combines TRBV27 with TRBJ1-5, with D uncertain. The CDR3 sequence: CASSFRDQPQHF. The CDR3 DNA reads TGTGCCAGCAGTTTTCGCGATCAGCCCCAGCATTTT.